The next 18 T cell receptor beta chains were all read from a single sample in a study of OX40 agonist ivuxolimab in advanced cancers. The repertoire was sequenced with immunoSEQ multiplex PCR; TCRdb's copy has only in-frame clones and lacks some. Of about 79,000 clones in the sample, 92% were seen once. The sequenced sample was CD4+ or CD8+ T cells sorted from blood, obtained in a trial of the OX40 agonist ivuxolimab. Every receptor here comes from an adult with an advanced solid tumor such as melanoma, head and neck, liver or kidney cancer.

J is TRBJ1-1 and V is TRBV7-2; tentative D call: TRBD1 (6 bases). The CDR3 runs to 15 residues. CDR1 and CDR2 (germline): SGHTA, FQGNSA. V was pared by 4 bases and J by 0 bases, with 12 bases between. The DNA of the CDR3 is TGTGCCAGCAGCTCCGGGGGCAGGGTGAACACTGAAGCTTTCTTT. It translates to CASSSGGRVNTEAFF.

This clone is a singleton in its sample. The chain combines TRBV10-3 with TRBJ2-7, with 11 bases that match TRBD1. Germline values: CDR1 ENHRY, CDR2 SYGVKD. J lost 3 bases, V lost 6 bases, and 4 bases had no gene match. The CDR3 is 14 residues long. In DNA form, the CDR3 reads TGTGCCATCAGGGCCGGGACAGGGGGCTACGAGCAGTACTTC. Its protein is CAIRAGTGGYEQYF.

V gene TRBV30 combines with J gene TRBJ2-5, with D hard to call. Germline V gene data show CDR1 as GTSNPN and CDR2 as SVGIG (reference sequence). This CDR3 has 13 amino acids. V dropped 4 bases and J dropped 5 bases, with 14 bases sitting between them. CDR3 nucleotides: TGTGCCTGGAATGCCGTGGGGTGGGAGACCCAGTACTTC. Amino acids: CAWNAVGWETQYF.

The J gene is TRBJ2-1, the V gene TRBV9; no reliable D call. Looked up from germline, CDR1 is SGDLS and CDR2 is YYNGEE. This CDR3 region has 11 residues. Trimming took off 3 bases at V and 6 bases at J, with 4 bases between the two ends. CDR3 region: CASSESNEQFF. CDR3 nucleotides: TGTGCCAGCAGCGAGTCCAATGAGCAGTTCTTC.

This chain links TRBV6-4 with TRBJ2-7, with 11 bases fitting TRBD2. CDR1 is MRHNA, CDR2 SNTAGT, per germline. The CDR3 contains 15 residues. V was pared by 4 bases and J by 6 bases, with 8 bases of the junction left unmatched. CDR3 sequence reads: CASSASLAGVLEQYF. The CDR3 nucleotides read TGTGCCAGCAGTGCCTCACTAGCGGGGGTCCTCGAGCAGTACTTC.

The rearrangement joins TRBV4-1 to TRBJ2-7; the D is unclear. This CDR3 contains 11 residues. Germline V lookup: CDR1 MGHRA, CDR2 YSYEKL. V lost 5 bases and J 3 bases, leaving 5 bases between the germline ends. The CDR3 DNA sequence: TGCGCCAGCAGCTCCTTCTACGAGCAGTACTTC. Protein sequence: CASSSFYEQYF.

The chain recombines TRBV2 with TRBJ1-2; a weak D match, TRBD1 (5 bases). The CDR3 extends over 17 amino acids. CDR1 and CDR2 from the germline V gene are SNHLY and FYNNEI. V shed 7 bases and J shed 3 bases, with 24 bases lying between them. The CDR3 sequence: CASIWSQGRLSDYGYTF. The DNA of the CDR3 is TGTGCCAGCATTTGGTCGCAGGGTCGGTTATCGGACTATGGCTACACCTTC.

The chain joins TRBV11-3 to TRBJ2-1, with 14 bases aligning to TRBD2. The CDR3 extends over 16 amino acids. Germline CDR1 reads SGHNT; CDR2 reads YENEEA. With 2 bases clipped from V and 9 bases from J, the junction kept 6 bases outside the gene matches. CDR3 residues: CASSLPGLAGGGEQFF. CDR3 sequence (DNA): TGTGCCAGCAGCTTACCCGGACTAGCGGGGGGTGGTGAGCAGTTCTTC.

This clone was counted a single time. The chain uses TRBV7-2 and TRBJ2-7; 8 nucleotides line up with TRBD1. The J segment lost 6 bases and the V segment lost 3 bases, leaving 10 bases of the junction unmatched. The CDR3 has 15 residues. Per the germline V gene, CDR1 is SGHTA and CDR2 is FQGNSA. The CDR3 sequence is CASSLSRQGAGEQYF. CDR3 in DNA: TGTGCCAGCAGCTTGAGTCGGCAGGGGGCAGGCGAGCAGTACTTC.

The chain is built from TRBV30 and TRBJ2-7; TRBD1 aligns across 8 bases. The CDR3 loop spans 13 amino acids. Unmatched junction bases numbered 2, after V lost 1 base and J lost 3 bases. CDR1 is GTSNPN, CDR2 SVGIG, per germline (reference sequence). The CDR3 nucleotides are TGTGCCTGGAGTGAGACAGGGGTCTACGAGCAGTACTTC. It yields the protein CAWSETGVYEQYF.

The DNA of the CDR3 is TGTGCCAGCAGCGAGGGTCCACGTCCCCAGCATTTT. This encodes CASSEGPRPQHF. The chain employs TRBV5-6 and TRBJ1-5; D remains unclear. CDR1 is SGHDT, CDR2 YYEEEE, per germline. V shed 4 bases and J shed 10 bases, with 12 bases lying between them. The CDR3 has 12 amino acids.

CDR3 DNA: TGTGCCAGCAGCCCACTTGATGGACGGACCGGGGAGCTGTTTTTT. Amino acid sequence: CASSPLDGRTGELFF. V usage is TRBV7-9 and J usage is TRBJ2-2; unclear D gene. This CDR3 has 15 amino acids. V lost 5 bases to trimming and J lost 5 bases, with 15 bases between them. The germline V gene encodes CDR1 SEHNR and CDR2 FQNEAQ (reference sequence).

This clone was seen a handful of times. The V and J genes are TRBV6-4 and TRBJ2-1, with 12 bases lining up with TRBD2. The CDR3 sequence is 17 residues long. The germline gives CDR1 MRHNA, CDR2 SNTAGT. Unmatched junction bases numbered 11, after V lost 2 bases and J lost 9 bases. The CDR3, as DNA: TGTGCCAGCAGTGACACCGCTAGCGGGGGGGCAGCACGTGAGCAGTTCTTC. It codes for CASSDTASGGAAREQFF.

V gene TRBV2 combines with J gene TRBJ1-1; TRBD1 is a possible D gene (5 bases). The V gene lost 8 bases and the J gene lost 7 bases, with 17 bases spanning the gap. The germline V gene encodes CDR1 SNHLY and CDR2 FYNNEI. The CDR3 totals 13 residues. For the CDR3, the DNA is TGTGCCAGCTGCTGGGGACCTGAGGATGAAGCTTTCTTT. It translates to CASCWGPEDEAFF.

The chain uses TRBV4-3 and TRBJ1-2, with TRBD1 as a possible D gene (6 bases). Germline CDR1 and CDR2: LGHNA and YSLEER. This CDR3 region has 15 residues. Trimming took off 0 bases at V and 4 bases at J, with 12 bases between the two ends. The CDR3 spells CASSQEGQSSYGYTF. The CDR3 DNA is TGCGCCAGCAGCCAAGAAGGACAGTCATCCTATGGCTACACCTTC.

The chain links TRBV7-6 to TRBJ1-4; a possible D gene is TRBD1 (5 bases). V lost 5 bases and J lost 5, with 12 bases in between. The CDR3 spans 14 residues. Germline-derived CDR1 and CDR2 are SGHVS and FNYEAQ. CDR3 coding DNA: TGTGCCAGCAGCGCGGGGACGGTGAATGAAAAACTGTTTTTT. Amino acids: CASSAGTVNEKLFF.

V usage is TRBV2 and J usage is TRBJ1-2; D call uncertain. Trimming took off 2 bases at V and 4 bases at J, with 14 bases between the two ends. Germline-derived CDR1 and CDR2 are SNHLY and FYNNEI. This CDR3 spans 15 amino acids. CDR3 loop: CASSELLSPVYGYTF. Written as DNA, the CDR3 is TGTGCCAGCAGTGAACTTCTCTCTCCCGTCTATGGCTACACCTTC.

The V call is TRBV29-1, the J call TRBJ2-7, with D possibly matching TRBD2 (5 bases). The germline CDR1 and CDR2 sequences are SQVTM and ANQGSEA. The CDR3 contains 11 residues. The V end was cut by 3 bases, the J end by 12 bases, with 15 bases between. The CDR3 reads CSVELEGNAYF. The CDR3 DNA sequence: TGCAGCGTTGAGCTTGAGGGAAATGCGTACTTC.